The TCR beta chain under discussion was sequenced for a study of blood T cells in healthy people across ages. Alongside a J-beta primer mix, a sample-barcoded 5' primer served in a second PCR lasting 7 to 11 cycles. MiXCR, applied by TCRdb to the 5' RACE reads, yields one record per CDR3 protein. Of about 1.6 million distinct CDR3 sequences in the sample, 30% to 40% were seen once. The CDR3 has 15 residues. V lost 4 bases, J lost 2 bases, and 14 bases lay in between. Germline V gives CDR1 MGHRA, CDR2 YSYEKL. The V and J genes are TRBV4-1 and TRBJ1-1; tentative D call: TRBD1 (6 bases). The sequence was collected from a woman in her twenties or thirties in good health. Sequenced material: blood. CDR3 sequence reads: CASSPRGQLNTEAFF. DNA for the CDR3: TGCGCCAGCAGCCCCCGTGGACAGTTAAACACTGAAGCTTTCTTT.